These 17 T cell receptor beta chains originate from one sample sequenced in a study of control samples from healthy donors and cancer patients. Using immunoSEQ multiplex PCR, the repertoire was profiled, and TCRdb retains in-frame clones only, with some absent. Of approximately 130,000 clones in the sample, roughly 90% were seen once. Sequenced sample: blood. The receptors stem from a man aged 50-59 years in good health.

This chain connects TRBV9 to TRBJ1-2; 8 bases match TRBD1. The CDR3 is 15 amino acids. The germline V gene has CDR1 SGDLS and CDR2 YYNGEE. V lost 3 bases, J lost 4 bases, and 8 bases stayed unmatched. CDR3 coding DNA: TGTGCCAGCAGCGGACAGGGACAGGTCCTCTATGGCTACACCTTC. The encoded protein is CASSGQGQVLYGYTF.

This sequence joins TRBV29-1 and TRBJ1-2, with D possibly TRBD1 on 5 matching bases. The V and J ends lost 1 base and 0 bases respectively, with 21 bases between them. The CDR3 sequence is 18 residues long. Germline loops: CDR1 SQVTM, CDR2 ANQGSEA. The chain's CDR3 is CSVEGEMGLLTTNYGYTF. The CDR3, as DNA: TGCAGCGTTGAAGGCGAGATGGGGCTTCTTACAACTAACTATGGCTACACCTTC.

This chain links TRBV19 with TRBJ1-1; D is unclear. The V gene lost 5 bases and the J gene lost 1 base, with 11 bases spanning the gap. The CDR3 contains 14 residues. Germline lookup yields CDR1 LNHDA and CDR2 SQIVND (reference sequence). DNA of the CDR3: TGTGCCAGTAGTCCGGACGGTCGGAACACTGAAGCTTTCTTT. It encodes CASSPDGRNTEAFF.

This chain uses TRBV27 with TRBJ1-5, with no clear D. This CDR3 contains 16 residues. CDR1 is MNHEY and CDR2 is SMNVEV in the germline V gene (reference sequence). Trimming stripped 0 bases from V and 3 bases from J, with 12 bases between. CDR3: CASSLSSRSYNQPQHF. In DNA form, the CDR3 reads TGTGCCAGCAGTTTATCATCCAGATCGTACAATCAGCCCCAGCATTTT.

V usage is TRBV11-2 and J usage is TRBJ1-2; 7 bases align to TRBD1. The trim removed 5 bases at V and 6 bases at J, leaving 9 bases unmatched. CDR1 is SGHAT, CDR2 FQNNGV, per germline. This CDR3 contains 14 residues. The CDR3 bases are TGTGCCAGCAGCCAGCCGACAGGGAGGGATGGCTACACCTTC. It specifies CASSQPTGRDGYTF.

The gene calls are TRBV29-1 and TRBJ1-1, with 7 bases identical to TRBD1. Looked up from germline, CDR1 is SQVTM and CDR2 is ANQGSEA. J gave up 7 bases and V 7 bases, and 9 bases lay outside the gene matches. This CDR3 is built from 12 residues. CDR3 loop: CSGRQGSGEAFF. CDR3 coding DNA: TGCAGCGGCCGACAGGGTTCAGGTGAAGCTTTCTTT.

The chain links TRBV19 to TRBJ1-1; D may be TRBD1 (6 bases). The length of the CDR3 is 15 residues. Between the trimmed V and J ends, which lost 7 bases and 4 bases, there was a span of 19 bases. The germline V gene encodes CDR1 LNHDA and CDR2 SQIVND (reference sequence). CDR3 sequence: CASTLGGGWGTEAFF. The CDR3 DNA reads as TGTGCCAGTACCCTAGGGGGGGGCTGGGGCACTGAAGCTTTCTTT.

The J gene is TRBJ1-1, the V gene TRBV9; 7 positions match TRBD1. Trimming took 0 bases from V and 11 from J; bases not matched to a gene: 10. CDR1 and CDR2 from the germline V gene are SGDLS and YYNGEE. This CDR3 spans 14 amino acids. CDR3 in DNA: TGTGCCAGCAGCGTAGAGGCAGGGGGACCCACGGCTTTCTTT. Its translation is CASSVEAGGPTAFF.

The chain couples TRBV7-6 to TRBJ1-3; 12 bases match TRBD1. The CDR3 is 16 residues long. CDR1 and CDR2 (germline): SGHVS, FNYEAQ. Losses at the gene ends were 3 bases for V and 1 base for J; bases not matched to a gene: 1. CDR3 in amino acids: CASSLGQGASGNTIYF. The CDR3 nucleotides are TGTGCCAGCAGCTTGGGACAGGGGGCTTCTGGAAACACCATATATTTT.

This chain connects TRBV6-1 to TRBJ1-5; a weak D match, TRBD1 (6 bases). V was pared by 3 bases and J by 0 bases, with 18 bases between. This CDR3 has 18 residues. Germline assignment: CDR1 MNHNS and CDR2 SASEGT. CDR3 region: CASSEGGFTQISNQPQHF. In nucleotides, the CDR3 is TGTGCCAGCAGTGAGGGGGGCTTTACTCAAATTAGCAATCAGCCCCAGCATTTT.

J is TRBJ1-5 and V is TRBV10-3; D call uncertain. V was pared by 8 bases and J by 2 bases, with 7 bases between. The CDR3 has 12 residues. Germline V gene sequence: CDR1 ENHRY, CDR2 SYGVKD. Here the CDR3 reads CAIGQGNQPQHF. The CDR3 bases are TGTGCCATCGGGCAGGGCAATCAGCCCCAGCATTTT.

This chain connects TRBV6-5 to TRBJ1-2; D perhaps matches TRBD1 (5 bases). CDR3 size: 14 residues. Per the germline V gene, CDR1 is MNHEY and CDR2 is SVGAGI. V dropped 0 bases and J dropped 4 bases, with 9 bases sitting between them. In DNA, the CDR3 is TGTGCCAGCAGTTACTCGCCAGGGACCTATGGCTACACCTTC. It encodes CASSYSPGTYGYTF.

V gene TRBV5-1 combines with J gene TRBJ1-4; D possibly corresponds to TRBD1 (5 bases). This CDR3 has 15 amino acids. V was clipped by 1 base and J by 5 bases, with 12 bases between them. Per germline, CDR1 SGHRS and CDR2 YFSETQ. CDR3 loop: CASSLSTGGNEKLFF. The CDR3, as DNA: TGCGCCAGCAGCTTGAGTACAGGAGGGAATGAAAAACTGTTTTTT.

This clone appeared once. The chain carries TRBV4-2 and TRBJ2-7; TRBD2 aligns across 11 bases. Germline V lookup: CDR1 LGHNA, CDR2 YNFKEQ. J lost 1 base, V lost 0 bases, and 2 bases had no gene match. CDR3 length: 16 residues. As DNA, the CDR3 is TGTGCCAGCAGCCAAGATATAGCGGGGGGGTCCTACGAGCAGTACTTC. Translating it yields CASSQDIAGGSYEQYF.

The chain combines TRBV5-5 with TRBJ1-1, with 11 bases fitting TRBD1. Losses at the gene ends were 4 bases for V and 3 bases for J; bases not matched to a gene: 17. From germline, CDR1 is SGHKS and CDR2 YYEKEE (reference sequence). The CDR3 covers 19 residues. CDR3 DNA: TGTGCCAGCAGCGGAGGCGACTCCGGGACAGGGGGTGTGGACACTGAAGCTTTCTTT. Its protein product is CASSGGDSGTGGVDTEAFF.

The gene calls are TRBV2 and TRBJ1-1; D not certain. V dropped 7 bases and J dropped 1 base, with 7 bases sitting between them. CDR3 size: 12 residues. Germline V lookup: CDR1 SNHLY, CDR2 FYNNEI. The CDR3 is CASKRRNTEAFF. For the CDR3, the DNA is TGTGCCAGCAAGCGTAGGAACACTGAAGCTTTCTTT.

This clone showed up just once. V usage is TRBV24-1 and J usage is TRBJ2-1, with 8 bases that match TRBD2. Per germline, CDR1 KGHDR and CDR2 SFDVKD. This CDR3 is 16 amino acids long. Unmatched junction bases numbered 11, after V lost 4 bases and J lost 7 bases. This CDR3 reads CATSDTSGGPGNEQFF. The CDR3 bases are TGTGCCACCAGTGACACCTCGGGGGGGCCGGGGAATGAGCAGTTCTTC.